The 20 T cell receptor beta chains listed next were all sequenced from one sample in a study of blood T cell repertoires in COVID-19. Produced via immunoSEQ multiplex PCR; TCRdb's table is partial and in-frame only. The table includes tens of thousands of clones, around 90% detected once. The source material was peripheral blood. The receptor set was obtained from a human donor in a cohort sampled during active COVID-19.

V usage is TRBV29-1 and J usage is TRBJ2-7; possible D gene TRBD1, 6 bases. V lost 1 base, J lost 1 base, and 14 bases lay in between. The germline gives CDR1 SQVTM, CDR2 ANQGSEA. This CDR3 region has 15 residues. Here the CDR3 DNA reads TGCAGCGTTGAAGTGGTGGACAGTCGATCCTACGAGCAGTACTTC. It codes for CSVEVVDSRSYEQYF.

The chain is built from TRBV27 and TRBJ1-2, with D maybe TRBD1 (6 bases). This CDR3 spans 13 amino acids. Trimming took off 3 bases at V and 5 bases at J, with 10 bases between the two ends. CDR1 is MNHEY, CDR2 SMNVEV, per germline (reference sequence). CDR3 bases: TGTGCCAGCAGTTTGACAGGTCCTTATGGCTACACCTTC. This encodes CASSLTGPYGYTF.

The J gene is TRBJ2-7, the V gene TRBV5-6; 8 bases match TRBD2. Germline V gives CDR1 SGHDT, CDR2 YYEEEE. Germline trimming cut 2 bases from V and 4 bases from J; bases unmatched to any gene: 8. This CDR3 is 15 amino acids long. The CDR3: CASSFLQRGKYEQYF. CDR3 nucleotides: TGTGCCAGCAGCTTCCTCCAGCGGGGGAAATACGAGCAGTACTTC.

The chain employs TRBV27 and TRBJ2-7; 8 nucleotides align to TRBD1. V trimming: 5 bases; J trimming: 5 bases; junction bases outside the gene matches: 8. Germline assignment: CDR1 MNHEY and CDR2 SMNVEV (reference sequence). This CDR3 has 14 amino acids. The CDR3 bases are TGTGCCAGCAGTCCTAGGACAGGGTGGGACGAGCAGTACTTC. Protein sequence: CASSPRTGWDEQYF.

The V gene is TRBV11-2, the J gene TRBJ1-2, with 11 bases identical to TRBD1. The germline CDR1 and CDR2 sequences are SGHAT and FQNNGV. Trimming at V came to 5 bases and at J to 7 bases, leaving 6 bases not matched to a gene. The CDR3 contains 14 residues. CDR3: CASSRGQGAFGYTF. The CDR3 coding sequence is TGTGCCAGCAGCCGAGGACAGGGGGCGTTTGGCTACACCTTC.

The rearrangement joins TRBV11-2 to TRBJ1-1, with a possible D match to TRBD1 (5 bases). There are 18 residues in the CDR3. CDR1 and CDR2 from the germline V gene are SGHAT and FQNNGV. V dropped 1 base and J dropped 2 bases, with 20 bases sitting between them. CDR3 residues: CASSLVGRQKGNNTEAFF. CDR3 in DNA: TGTGCCAGCAGCTTAGTGGGGCGACAGAAAGGTAATAACACTGAAGCTTTCTTT.

J is TRBJ1-1 and V is TRBV12-3 or TRBV12-4, with TRBD1 as a possible D gene (6 bases). The CDR3 has 13 amino acids. Trimming stripped 5 bases from V and 5 bases from J, with 12 bases between. CDR3 region: CASSTRGRTEAFF. For the CDR3, the DNA is TGTGCCAGCAGTACCAGGGGTAGGACTGAAGCTTTCTTT.

The rearrangement joins TRBV4-1 to TRBJ1-2, with D perhaps TRBD1 (5 bases). Between the trimmed V and J ends, which lost 8 bases and 2 bases, there was a span of 18 bases. The germline V gene encodes CDR1 MGHRA and CDR2 YSYEKL. CDR3 length: 15 residues. CDR3 coding DNA: TGCGCCAGCGGGCCGGGGGACCTATCGAACTATGGCTACACCTTC. Its translation is CASGPGDLSNYGYTF.

The chain combines TRBV9 with TRBJ1-1; D is unresolved. The V gene lost 0 bases and the J gene lost 5 bases, with 14 bases spanning the gap. The CDR3 runs 15 residues. Germline V gene sequence: CDR1 SGDLS, CDR2 YYNGEE. The CDR3 is CASSVDPRRGTEAFF. DNA for the CDR3: TGTGCCAGCAGCGTAGACCCCCGGAGAGGGACTGAAGCTTTCTTT.

The rearrangement uses TRBV28 and TRBJ2-7; 7 bases line up with TRBD1. The CDR3 runs to 13 residues. The junction had 5 bases not matched to a gene; V was cut back by 3 bases and J by 6 bases. Germline V CDR1 and CDR2: MDHEN, SYDVKM. CDR3 bases: TGTGCCAGCAGTTTCCCCAGACAGGGCGAGCAGTACTTC. It is translated as CASSFPRQGEQYF.

The chain is built from TRBV25-1 and TRBJ1-1; the match to TRBD1 covers 7 bases. Germline CDR1 MGHDK, CDR2 SYGVNS. CDR3 length: 15 amino acids. Trimming took 4 bases from V and 5 from J; bases not matched to a gene: 10. CDR3 amino acids: CASSADRLWGTEAFF. CDR3 DNA: TGTGCCAGCAGTGCGGACAGGCTATGGGGGACTGAAGCTTTCTTT.

The J gene is TRBJ2-7, the V gene TRBV28, with a tentative D call TRBD1 (6 bases). Trimming left V 6 bases short and J 3 bases short, with 9 bases between. Germline V CDR1 and CDR2: MDHEN, SYDVKM. This CDR3 has 12 amino acids. CDR3 protein: CASRDSYYEQYF. The DNA for the CDR3 is TGTGCCAGCAGGGACAGCTACTACGAGCAGTACTTC.

This clone has just one count. This sequence joins TRBV27 and TRBJ2-7; D perhaps matches TRBD1 (6 bases). From germline, CDR1 is MNHEY and CDR2 SMNVEV (reference sequence). The CDR3 spans 15 residues. Trimming stripped 3 bases from V and 4 bases from J, with 16 bases between. The CDR3 nucleotides are TGTGCCAGCAGTTTGGTTCAGGGGTCGGCGTACGAGCAGTACTTC. It codes for CASSLVQGSAYEQYF.

The chain uses TRBV18 and TRBJ2-7; unclear D gene. Trimming removed 0 bases from V and 0 bases from J, with 12 bases in between. Germline lookup yields CDR1 KGHSH and CDR2 LQKENI. The CDR3 is 16 residues long. The CDR3 coding sequence is TGTGCCAGCTCACCACCGCGTCCTACGAGCTCCTACGAGCAGTACTTC. This codes for CASSPPRPTSSYEQYF.

This chain joins TRBV7-3 and TRBJ2-6; the D gene is possibly TRBD2 (5 bases). The CDR3 runs to 14 residues. CDR1 is SGHTA and CDR2 is FQGTGA in the germline V gene. Trimming took off 7 bases at V and 3 bases at J, with 10 bases between the two ends. The CDR3 sequence is CASKAGNGANVLTF. CDR3 bases: TGTGCCAGCAAAGCCGGGAATGGGGCCAACGTCCTGACTTTC.

This rearrangement joins TRBV11-2 to TRBJ1-6, with 8 bases fitting TRBD1. The CDR3 is made up of 16 amino acids. Germline CDR1 is SGHAT and CDR2 is FQNNGV. The trim removed 6 bases at V and 0 bases at J, leaving 4 bases unmatched. CDR3 protein: CASRAGGFSYNSPLHF. CDR3 in DNA: TGTGCCAGCAGGGCAGGGGGCTTCTCCTATAATTCACCCCTCCACTTT.

The chain combines TRBV11-2 with TRBJ2-3; TRBD2 matches at 8 bases. V was pared by 0 bases and J by 1 base, with 9 bases of the junction left unmatched. Germline values: CDR1 SGHAT, CDR2 FQNNGV. The CDR3 loop spans 18 amino acids. The CDR3 sequence: CASSLDRGGQDRTDTQYF. In nucleotides, the CDR3 is TGTGCCAGCAGCTTAGATCGGGGGGGGCAGGACCGCACAGATACGCAGTATTTT.

The chain carries TRBV19 and TRBJ1-2; no clear D gene. The V and J ends lost 4 bases and 2 bases respectively, with 5 bases between them. CDR3 size: 12 residues. Germline CDR1 and CDR2: LNHDA and SQIVND (reference sequence). The CDR3 DNA is TGTGCCAGTAGTAGACTCAACTATGGCTACACCTTC. Translation: CASSRLNYGYTF.

J is TRBJ1-2 and V is TRBV13, with TRBD1 matching 7 bases. CDR1 and CDR2 from the germline V gene are PRHDT and FYEKMQ (reference sequence). The CDR3 spans 13 residues. V was clipped by 4 bases and J by 7 bases; unmatched bases: 6. The DNA for the CDR3 is TGTGCCAGCAGCTCCGGGACAGACGGTGGCTACACCTTC. This encodes CASSSGTDGGYTF.

The chain uses TRBV16 and TRBJ2-7; 7 nucleotides align to TRBD1. This CDR3 is built from 12 residues. Unmatched junction bases numbered 9, after V lost 4 bases and J lost 12 bases. Germline lookup yields CDR1 KGHSY and CDR2 FQNENV. The CDR3 here is CASSLQTGNRYF. The CDR3 DNA is TGTGCCAGCAGCCTCCAGACAGGGAACAGGTACTTC.